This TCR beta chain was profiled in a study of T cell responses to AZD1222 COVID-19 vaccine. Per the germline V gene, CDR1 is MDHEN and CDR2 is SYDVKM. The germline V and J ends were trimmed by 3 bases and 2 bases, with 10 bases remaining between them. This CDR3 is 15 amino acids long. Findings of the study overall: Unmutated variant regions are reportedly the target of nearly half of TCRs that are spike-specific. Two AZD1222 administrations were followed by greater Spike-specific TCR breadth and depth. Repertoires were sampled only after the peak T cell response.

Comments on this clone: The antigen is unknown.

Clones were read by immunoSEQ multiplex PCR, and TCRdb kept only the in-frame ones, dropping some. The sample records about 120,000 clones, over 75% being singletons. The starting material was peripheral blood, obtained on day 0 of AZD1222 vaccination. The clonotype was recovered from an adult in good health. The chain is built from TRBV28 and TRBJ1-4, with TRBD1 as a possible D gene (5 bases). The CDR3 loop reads CASSFWGSTNEKLFF. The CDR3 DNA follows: TGTGCCAGCAGTTTCTGGGGCTCGACTAATGAAAAACTGTTTTTT.